These 5 T cell receptor beta chains were all obtained from the same sample, sequenced in a study of blood T cell repertoires in COVID-19. The repertoire was sequenced with immunoSEQ multiplex PCR; TCRdb's copy has only in-frame clones and lacks some. The sample includes roughly 260,000 clones, approximately 85% of them seen just once. The sample taken for sequencing was PBMCs or T cells enriched from blood (not recorded which). The origin of the receptors is a woman in her 50s who had recovered from COVID-19.

CDR3 region: CASSLGRGDEQFF. The CDR3 DNA follows: TGTGCCAGCAGCTTAGGTAGGGGTGATGAGCAGTTCTTC. The V and J genes are TRBV7-3 and TRBJ2-1, with a tentative D call TRBD1 (5 bases). Deletions cut 2 bases from V and 8 bases from J, with 10 bases between. The CDR3 loop spans 13 amino acids. Germline CDR1 reads SGHTA; CDR2 reads FQGTGA. The entire variable domain, with the rest obtained from reference TRBV7-3 and TRBJ2-1, is as follows: GAGVSQTPSNKVTEKGKYVELRCDPISGHTALYWYRQSLGQGPEFLIYFQGTGAADDSGLPNDRFFAVRPEGSVSTLKIQRTERGDSAVYLCASSLGRGDEQFFGPGTRLTVL.

The V gene is TRBV5-1, the J gene TRBJ2-2; TRBD1 aligns across 8 bases. The V and J ends lost 2 bases and 5 bases, in that order; junction bases with no gene match: 17. CDR1 and CDR2 from the germline V gene are SGHRS and YFSETQ. The CDR3 runs 19 residues. CDR3 in amino acids: CASSFRAGGEAGATGELFF. The CDR3 DNA reads TGCGCCAGCAGCTTTCGGGCAGGGGGCGAGGCGGGCGCGACCGGGGAGCTGTTTTTT.

The rearrangement uses TRBV7-2 and TRBJ2-7, with 8 nucleotides matching TRBD2. V trimming: 4 bases; J trimming: 1 base; junction bases outside the gene matches: 6. This CDR3 spans 15 amino acids. Germline CDR1 and CDR2: SGHTA and FQGNSA. The CDR3 DNA is TGTGCCAGCAGCTACACTAGCGGAGGGTCCTACGAGCAGTACTTC. Protein sequence: CASSYTSGGSYEQYF.

The count of this clone is one. The CDR3 loop reads CASSPILSGEQFF. CDR3 bases: TGTGCCAGCAGTCCCATCCTGTCGGGGGAGCAGTTCTTC. The chain links TRBV6-5 to TRBJ2-1; D might be TRBD2 (5 bases). The CDR3 loop spans 13 amino acids. Germline V gives CDR1 MNHEY, CDR2 SVGAGI. The V gene lost 5 bases and the J gene lost 10 bases, with 15 bases spanning the gap.

J is TRBJ1-5 and V is TRBV7-9, with TRBD1 identical over 9 bases. J lost 9 bases, V lost 3 bases, and 12 bases had no gene match. The germline V gene has CDR1 SEHNR and CDR2 FQNEAQ (reference sequence). This CDR3 contains 16 residues. Written as DNA, the CDR3 is TGTGCCAGCAGCTTGGACGGACAGGGGAGGTCTTCGCCCCAGCATTTT. Residues: CASSLDGQGRSSPQHF. Together with reference TRBV7-9 and TRBJ1-5, the CDR3 gives the full variable domain: DTGVSQNPRHKITKRGQNVTFRCDPISEHNRLYWYRQTLGQGPEFLTYFQNEAQLEKSRLLSDRFSAERPKGSFSTLEIQRTEQGDSAMYLCASSLDGQGRSSPQHFGDGTRLSIL.